This entry concerns a single TCR beta chain. The antigen is unknown. The data were obtained in a study of T cells expressing NK-cell markers. About the study: Eight donors were sequenced, of whom seven were HCMV-seropositive, while the remaining one was HCMV-seronegative. Study-level points and caveats: Of the CD8+ T cell pool in roughly six donors, roughly 1.0-7.5% was accounted for by dominant NKG2C+ clonotypes. A handful of donors likewise had their CD3+CD56-NKG2C+ fraction led by these clonotypes.

CDR3 size: 17 residues. Germline V gene lookup returns CDR1 SGDLS and CDR2 YYNGEE. TCRdb reprocessed the 5' RACE reads; each CDR3 protein has one entry and no DNA is given. The record lists about 260,000 distinct CDR3 sequences, of which the ten most abundant hold 3.5% to 5%. The material sequenced was blood T cells: a sorted CD56 or NKG2C T cell subset, CD4+ or CD8+ T cells, or bulk PBMC T cells (not recorded which). The V and J genes are TRBV9 and TRBJ2-5; the D call of TRBD1 rests on TCRdb alone, since no DNA is present to check it. The clonotype was recovered from a woman aged 18-69 years in good health. The CDR3 is CASSPRQGFTQPETQYF.